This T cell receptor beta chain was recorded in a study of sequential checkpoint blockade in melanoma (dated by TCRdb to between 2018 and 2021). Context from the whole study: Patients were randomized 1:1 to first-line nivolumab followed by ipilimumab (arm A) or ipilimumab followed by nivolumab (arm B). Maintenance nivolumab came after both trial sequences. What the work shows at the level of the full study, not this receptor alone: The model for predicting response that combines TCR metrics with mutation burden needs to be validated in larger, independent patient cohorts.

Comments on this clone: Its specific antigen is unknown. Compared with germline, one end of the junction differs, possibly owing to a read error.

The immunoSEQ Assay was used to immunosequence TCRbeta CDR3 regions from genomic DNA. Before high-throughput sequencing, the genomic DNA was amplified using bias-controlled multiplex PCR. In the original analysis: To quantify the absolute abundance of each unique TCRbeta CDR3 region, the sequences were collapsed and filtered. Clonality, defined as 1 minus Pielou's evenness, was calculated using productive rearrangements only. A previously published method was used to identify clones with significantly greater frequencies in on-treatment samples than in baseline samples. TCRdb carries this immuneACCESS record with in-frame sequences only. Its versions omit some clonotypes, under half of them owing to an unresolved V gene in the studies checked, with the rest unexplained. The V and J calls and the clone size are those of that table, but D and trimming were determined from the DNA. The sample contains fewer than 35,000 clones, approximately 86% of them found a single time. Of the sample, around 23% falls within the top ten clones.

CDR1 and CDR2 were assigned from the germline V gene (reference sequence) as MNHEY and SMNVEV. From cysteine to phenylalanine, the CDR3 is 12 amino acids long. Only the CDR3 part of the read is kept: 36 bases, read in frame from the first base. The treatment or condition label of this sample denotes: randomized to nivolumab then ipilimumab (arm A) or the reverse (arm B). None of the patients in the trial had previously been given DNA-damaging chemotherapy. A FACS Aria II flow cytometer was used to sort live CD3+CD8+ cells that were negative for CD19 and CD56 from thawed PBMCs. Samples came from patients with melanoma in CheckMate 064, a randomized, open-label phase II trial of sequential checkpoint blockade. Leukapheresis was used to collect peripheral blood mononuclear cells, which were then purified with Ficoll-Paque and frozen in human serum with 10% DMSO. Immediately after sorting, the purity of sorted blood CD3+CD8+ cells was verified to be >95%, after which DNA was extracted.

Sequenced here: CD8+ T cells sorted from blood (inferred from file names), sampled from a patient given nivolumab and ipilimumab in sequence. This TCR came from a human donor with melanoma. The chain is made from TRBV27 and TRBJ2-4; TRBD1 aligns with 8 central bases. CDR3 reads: CASSSPSGQAFF. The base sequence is TGTGCCAGCAGTTCCCCGTCGGGACAGGCCTTCTTC.